A selection of T cell receptor beta chains follows, all from one sample in a study of cytomegalovirus exposure and HLA in healthy donors. Data came from immunoSEQ multiplex PCR; TCRdb stores just in-frame clones and leaves some out. The table lists approximately 140,000 clones, approximately 86% of them singletons. The specimen was PBMCs. These receptors came from a woman aged 18 to 35 in good health and CMV-seropositive. Both conserved end residues are part of each CDR3. D genes are given only for firm matches.

d_gene: TRBD1
v_gene: TRBV4-2
j_gene: TRBJ2-1
CDR3nt: TGTGCCAGCAGCCAAGGTGGGACAGAATCATACAATGAGCAGTTCTTC
CDR3aa: CASSQGGTESYNEQFF

d_gene: TRBD2
v_gene: TRBV11-2
j_gene: TRBJ2-5
CDR3nt: TGTGCCAGCAGCTTAAAGAGGGGACCTGGACTAGTAAAAGAGACCCAGTACTTC
CDR3aa: CASSLKRGPGLVKETQYF

d_gene: TRBD1
v_gene: TRBV4-2
j_gene: TRBJ2-5
CDR3nt: TGTGCCAGCAGCCAAACAGGGGGCCAAGAGACCCAGTACTTC
CDR3aa: CASSQTGGQETQYF

d_gene: NA
v_gene: TRBV7-2
j_gene: TRBJ1-4
CDR3nt: TGTGCCAGCAGCTTACGGGACAATAATGAAAAACTGTTTTTT
CDR3aa: CASSLRDNNEKLFF

d_gene: NA
v_gene: TRBV27
j_gene: TRBJ1-5
CDR3nt: TGTGCCAGCAGTTCTATCTCCCTTACAGGGTTGGGGGAGCCCCAGCATTTT
CDR3aa: CASSSISLTGLGEPQHF

d_gene: TRBD2
v_gene: TRBV7-3
j_gene: TRBJ2-1
CDR3nt: TGTGCCAGCAGCTTGGGAGGGAGGAGTAACAATGAGCAGTTCTTC
CDR3aa: CASSLGGRSNNEQFF

d_gene: TRBD1
v_gene: TRBV4-1
j_gene: TRBJ2-7
CDR3nt: TGCGCCAGCAGCCAAGGGGCCGGGACAGGGTGGTACGAGCAGTACTTC
CDR3aa: CASSQGAGTGWYEQYF

d_gene: TRBD2
v_gene: TRBV30
j_gene: TRBJ2-3
CDR3nt: TGTGCCTGGAAACGCGGGGGGGGTTTCACAGATACGCAGTATTTT
CDR3aa: CAWKRGGGFTDTQYF

d_gene: NA
v_gene: TRBV2
j_gene: TRBJ2-5
CDR3nt: TGTGCCAGCAGTGAATGGACTGGAGGTGCTCAAGAGACCCAGTACTTC
CDR3aa: CASSEWTGGAQETQYF

d_gene: NA
v_gene: TRBV19
j_gene: TRBJ2-7
CDR3nt: TGTGCCAGTAGTATAGCTGCCAGGGACGAGCAGTACTTC
CDR3aa: CASSIAARDEQYF

d_gene: NA
v_gene: TRBV10-3
j_gene: TRBJ1-5
CDR3nt: TGTGCCATCAGTGAGCGGGGGGGCAATCAGCCCCAGCATTTT
CDR3aa: CAISERGGNQPQHF

d_gene: NA
v_gene: TRBV29-1
j_gene: TRBJ2-7
CDR3nt: TGCAGCGTTGGTCCGGAGAGCGAGCAGTACTTC
CDR3aa: CSVGPESEQYF